This TCR beta chain derives from a study of T cell repertoires in cytomegalovirus infection. Study summary: The authors relied on CMV epitopes, both recently identified HLA-C-restricted and well-studied HLA-B-restricted. CMV infection plus the matching HLA type was flagged by public TCR beta signatures.

This clonotype has more than one count but fewer than ten. Its antigen remains unknown. From germline, CDR1 is MNHEY and CDR2 SVGAGI. The CDR3 has 16 amino acids. V shed 3 bases and J 5 bases; nucleotides not matched to a gene: 3. TCRdb itself ran the reads through MiXCR, one entry per CDR3 protein. The sample holds some 700,000 distinct CDR3 sequences, 33% seen once. General study findings and limits: Dominating the ex vivo response were TCR beta clonotypes that were CMV-specific and HLA-C-restricted. Accumulated public TCR beta family frequency recognized individuals carrying CMV together with the relevant HLA.

Sequencing was performed on cultured PBMCs, taken from culture after CMV antigen stimulation. The chain combines TRBV6-5 with TRBJ2-1; TRBD2 agrees at 14 bases. This receptor was identified in a human donor in good health (CMV status not recorded). Some clones in this sample may be carry-over from other donors' samples. CDR3 in DNA: TGTGCCAGCAGTTATCCGACTAGCGGGGGGGACAATGAGCAGTTCTTC. Protein: CASSYPTSGGDNEQFF.